Presented here are 15 T cell receptor beta chains from one specimen sequenced in a study of blood T cell repertoires in COVID-19. Assay: immunoSEQ multiplex PCR; the TCRdb copy retains only in-frame clones and omits some. The data hold some 330,000 clones, with about nine tenths observed a single time. The sequenced sample was PBMCs or T cells enriched from blood (not recorded which). The receptors were sampled from a man under 40 who had recovered from COVID-19.

The rearrangement uses TRBV11-3 and TRBJ1-1, with D possibly matching TRBD1 (5 bases). CDR3 length: 14 residues. CDR1 is SGHNT, CDR2 YENEEA, per germline. Trimming left V 5 bases short and J 7 bases short, with 17 bases between. The CDR3 loop reads CASSPGGGDVEAFF. Here the CDR3 DNA reads TGTGCCAGCAGCCCTGGCGGGGGGGACGTTGAAGCTTTCTTT.

There are a few counts of this clone. The rearrangement links TRBV5-1 to TRBJ2-2; D unclear. V lost 1 base and J lost 2, with 9 bases in between. Germline assignment: CDR1 SGHRS and CDR2 YFSETQ. The CDR3 is 15 amino acids. CDR3: CASSLQTVNTGELFF. In nucleotides, the CDR3 is TGCGCCAGCAGCTTGCAAACAGTCAACACCGGGGAGCTGTTTTTT.

V is TRBV28 and J is TRBJ2-7; TRBD2 aligns across 11 bases. Germline V gene lookup returns CDR1 MDHEN and CDR2 SYDVKM. The CDR3 length is 15 residues. The V segment lost 5 bases and the J segment 7 bases; nucleotides outside the gene matches: 10. CDR3 residues: CASSVPLAGVEEQYF. CDR3 coding DNA: TGTGCCAGCAGTGTACCACTAGCGGGAGTAGAAGAGCAGTACTTC.

The chain is built from TRBV27 and TRBJ2-7, with TRBD1 matching 9 bases. The V gene end was trimmed by 6 bases and the J gene end by 3 bases; junction bases not matched to a gene: 9. The CDR3 runs to 15 residues. Germline V gives CDR1 MNHEY, CDR2 SMNVEV (reference sequence). CDR3 in DNA: TGTGCCAGCAGATCTGGACAGGGGTTGAGCTACGAGCAGTACTTC. It specifies CASRSGQGLSYEQYF.

The chain uses TRBV6-5 and TRBJ1-3; TRBD1 is a possible D gene (6 bases). The germline gives CDR1 MNHEY, CDR2 SVGAGI. Trimming took off 6 bases at V and 3 bases at J, with 12 bases between the two ends. The CDR3 has 14 amino acids. The CDR3 nucleotides read TGTGCCAGCAGCGTGACAGGCCTTGGAAACACCATATATTTT. It codes for CASSVTGLGNTIYF.

The CDR3 bases are TGTGCCAGCAGCTTAGGAGCCTCTGGAAACACCATATATTTT. Residues: CASSLGASGNTIYF. The chain links TRBV11-2 to TRBJ1-3; D gene unclear. This CDR3 is 14 amino acids long. Germline V gives CDR1 SGHAT, CDR2 FQNNGV. V lost 1 base and J 0 bases, leaving 4 bases between the germline ends.

V and J are TRBV3-1 (or the pseudogene TRBV3-2) and TRBJ1-2; TRBD1 is a possible D gene (5 bases). Germline loops: CDR1 LGHDT, CDR2 YNNKEL (reference sequence). V was shortened by 0 bases and J by 0 bases, with 17 bases between the two germline ends. This CDR3 is 18 amino acids long. The DNA for the CDR3 is TGTGCCAGCAGCCAAGAGGGAGGCCGGACAAGATCTAACTATGGCTACACCTTC. As protein: CASSQEGGRTRSNYGYTF.

The chain joins TRBV28 to TRBJ2-5; possibly TRBD2 for D (5 bases). Trimming cost V 11 bases and J 7 bases, with 20 bases left between them. The CDR3 sequence is 13 residues long. Germline V gene data show CDR1 as MDHEN and CDR2 as SYDVKM. The chain's CDR3 is CACMRVPLGTQYF. The DNA of the CDR3 is TGTGCCTGTATGAGGGTCCCACTCGGGACCCAGTACTTC.

J is TRBJ2-7 and V is TRBV30, with 9 bases lining up with TRBD1. The germline gives CDR1 GTSNPN, CDR2 SVGIG (reference sequence). With 0 bases clipped from V and 6 bases from J, the junction kept 9 bases outside the gene matches. The CDR3 is 15 residues long. For the CDR3, the DNA is TGTGCCTGGAGTGTACCGGGGACAGGGATCGGCGAGCAGTACTTC. As protein: CAWSVPGTGIGEQYF.

The V call is TRBV2, the J call TRBJ2-3, with 13 bases fitting TRBD2. CDR3 length: 17 residues. J lost 6 bases, V lost 4 bases, and 10 bases had no gene match. Looked up from germline, CDR1 is SNHLY and CDR2 is FYNNEI. CDR3 in DNA: TGTGCCAGCAGTGCAGGACTAGCGGGGGCGACTGTGGATACGCAGTATTTT. This translates into CASSAGLAGATVDTQYF. The full variable domain, rest sourced from reference TRBV2 and TRBJ2-3, is EPEVTQTPSHQVTQMGQEVILRCVPISNHLYFYWYRQILGQKVEFLVSFYNNEISEKSEIFDDQFSVERPDGSNFTLKIRSTKLEDSAMYFCASSAGLAGATVDTQYFGPGTRLTVL.

The chain recombines TRBV7-9 with TRBJ1-1, with 9 positions matching TRBD1. Losses at the gene ends were 4 bases for V and 5 bases for J; bases not matched to a gene: 5. Germline V gives CDR1 SEHNR, CDR2 FQNEAQ (reference sequence). This CDR3 comprises 14 residues. The CDR3 DNA follows: TGTGCCAGCAGCTACCGGGACAGGGTTACTGAAGCTTTCTTT. This translates into CASSYRDRVTEAFF.

This clone was counted once. V is TRBV15 and J is TRBJ1-3; possibly TRBD1 for D (6 bases). Germline CDR1 LNHNV, CDR2 YYDKDF (reference sequence). This CDR3 spans 15 amino acids. Trimming removed 3 bases from V and 4 bases from J, with 13 bases in between. As DNA, the CDR3 is TGTGCCACCAGCAGGGGGACATTCCCAGGAAACACCATATATTTT. Residues: CATSRGTFPGNTIYF.

The rearrangement uses TRBV19 and TRBJ1-3, with D possibly matching TRBD1 (6 bases). This CDR3 has 14 residues. CDR1 is LNHDA and CDR2 is SQIVND in the germline V gene (reference sequence). Trimming took off 5 bases at V and 1 base at J, with 9 bases between the two ends. CDR3 bases: TGTGCCAGTAGTCGCACAGGGTCTGGAAACACCATATATTTT. This translates into CASSRTGSGNTIYF.

The chain is built from TRBV2 and TRBJ2-3; 12 bases are shared with TRBD2. J gave up 5 bases and V 3 bases, and 3 bases lay outside the gene matches. The CDR3 is made up of 15 amino acids. CDR1 and CDR2 from the germline V gene are SNHLY and FYNNEI. CDR3 loop: CASSDGTSGQDTQYF. CDR3 bases: TGTGCCAGCAGTGATGGGACTAGCGGGCAAGATACGCAGTATTTT.

The count of this clone is one. The chain couples TRBV28 to TRBJ1-5, with TRBD1 as a possible D gene (5 bases). Germline V gene lookup returns CDR1 MDHEN and CDR2 SYDVKM. This CDR3 spans 12 amino acids. V dropped 6 bases and J dropped 11 bases, with 14 bases sitting between them. The CDR3 loop is CASSPAGGAQHF. The DNA for the CDR3 is TGTGCCAGCAGCCCCGCTGGAGGGGCCCAGCATTTT.